This T cell receptor beta chain derives from a study of T cell responses to AZD1222 COVID-19 vaccine. Study-level findings and limits: Following two doses of AZD1222, Spike-specific TCR breadth and depth rose.

This clone has a single count. Antigen: not known. Sequencing was performed with immunoSEQ multiplex PCR; in TCRdb, only in-frame clones are kept and a portion is missing. This table has about 150,000 clones, around nine tenths appearing once. The TCR comes from an adult in good health. The specimen was peripheral blood, collected on day 0 of AZD1222 vaccination.

The CDR3 loop reads CASSLFSGNTIYF. The CDR3 DNA follows: TGTGCCAGCAGCTTATTCTCTGGAAACACCATATATTTT. The chain combines TRBV7-8 with TRBJ1-3, with unresolved D. The V and J ends lost 2 bases and 0 bases respectively, with 2 bases between them. There are 13 residues in the CDR3. In germline, CDR1 is SGHVS, CDR2 FQNEAQ.